The 6 T cell receptor beta chains listed next were all sequenced from one sample in a study of regulatory T cells in long-lasting Graves disease. Construction of the TCR beta libraries employed iRepertoire HTBI primers in conjunction with Arm-PCR of CDR3 regions. TCRdb re-derived calls from the multiplex PCR reads in MiXCR, one entry per CDR3 protein. Among hundreds of thousands of distinct CDR3 sequences listed, 15% to 19% were seen once. Time point: newly diagnosed GD, antithyroid drugs for less than 3 months. Construction of the TCR library relied on RNA isolated from PBMCs. Sequencing was performed on peripheral blood mononuclear cells (PBMCs), taken at new diagnosis, from a patient treated with antithyroid drugs. All receptors derive from a female donor with Graves disease.

This clonotype came up many times. The chain is built from TRBV3-1 and TRBJ2-7, with D unresolved. The CDR3 contains 17 residues. Germline-derived CDR1 and CDR2 are LGHDT and YNNKEL (reference sequence). Trimming took off 2 bases at V and 1 base at J, with 18 bases between the two ends. The CDR3 is CASSQLGSRRASYEQYF. CDR3 sequence (DNA): TGTGCCAGCAGCCAACTGGGAAGTCGACGGGCGTCCTACGAGCAGTACTTC.

This clonotype was recorded at least ten times. The chain joins TRBV27 to TRBJ2-7; 7 bases are shared with TRBD1. CDR1 and CDR2 (germline): MNHEY, SMNVEV (reference sequence). The CDR3 is made up of 18 amino acids. V was pared by 8 bases and J by 2 bases, with 21 bases of the junction left unmatched. The DNA for the CDR3 is TGTGCCAGCCGCCTCCGTCTTAGGAATGGGACAGAGGCCTACGAGCAGTACTTC. As protein: CASRLRLRNGTEAYEQYF.

This clonotype was detected many times. The chain employs TRBV4-3 and TRBJ2-1; 11 positions agree with TRBD2. Per germline, CDR1 LGHNA and CDR2 YSLEER. The CDR3 covers 18 residues. The junction had 8 bases not matched to a gene; V was cut back by 2 bases and J by 2 bases. DNA of the CDR3: TGCGCCAGCAGCCAACCTTCCCCGGGACTAGCGGCCTACAATGAGCAGTTCTTC. This sequence encodes CASSQPSPGLAAYNEQFF.

A note on this clonotype: A far larger clone is just one base off, so this is likely a read error. The V gene is TRBV3-1, the J gene TRBJ1-5; D is unclear. The V and J ends lost 4 bases and 4 bases respectively, with 8 bases between them. CDR1 and CDR2 (germline): LGHDT, YNNKEL (reference sequence). The CDR3 totals 13 residues. This chain's CDR3 is CASSPRANQPQHF. The CDR3 DNA reads TGTGCCAGCAGCCCGCGGGCAAATCAGCCCCAGCATTTT. Together with reference TRBV3-1 and TRBJ1-5, the CDR3 gives the full variable domain: DTAVSQTPKYLVTQMGNDKSIKCEQNLGHDTMYWYKQDSKKFLKIMFSYNNKELIINETVPNRFSPKSPDKAHLNLHINSLELGDSAVYFCASSPRANQPQHFGDGTRLSIL.

This clonotype came up many times. V gene TRBV6-2 or TRBV6-3 combines with J gene TRBJ1-5, with unresolved D. Germline loops: CDR1 MNHEY, CDR2 SVGEGT. V was shortened by 0 bases and J by 4 bases, with 7 bases between the two germline ends. This CDR3 contains 14 residues. In DNA form, the CDR3 reads TGTGCCAGCAGTTACTCGGGCAGGAATCAGCCCCAGCATTTT. It yields the protein CASSYSGRNQPQHF.

This clonotype was observed many times. V usage is TRBV2 and J usage is TRBJ2-1, with a tentative D call TRBD1 (5 bases). This CDR3 comprises 13 residues. Germline-derived CDR1 and CDR2 are SNHLY and FYNNEI. The V end lost 7 bases, the J end lost 3 bases, and 10 bases lay between the germline ends. As DNA, the CDR3 is TGTGCCAGCACTGACAGCTTCTACAATGAGCAGTTCTTC. Residues: CASTDSFYNEQFF.